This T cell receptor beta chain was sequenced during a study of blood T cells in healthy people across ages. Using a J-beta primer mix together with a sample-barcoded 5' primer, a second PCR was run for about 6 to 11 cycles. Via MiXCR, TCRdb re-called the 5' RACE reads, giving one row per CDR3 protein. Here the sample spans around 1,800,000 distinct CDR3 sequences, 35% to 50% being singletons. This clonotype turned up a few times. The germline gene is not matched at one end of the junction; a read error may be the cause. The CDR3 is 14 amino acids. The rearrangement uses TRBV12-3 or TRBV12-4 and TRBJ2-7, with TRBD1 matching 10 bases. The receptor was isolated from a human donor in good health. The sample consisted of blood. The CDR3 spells CASSFRDRGHEQYF. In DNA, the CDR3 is TGCGCCAGCAGCTTCCGGGACAGGGGACACGAGCAGTACTTC.